The 5 T cell receptor beta chains below come from one sample, sequenced in a study of shared clonotypes between healthy human individuals (dated by TCRdb to 2018 to 2021). Library construction relied on the immunoSEQ multiplex PCR assay. TCRdb holds this immuneACCESS table with in-frame rearrangements only. Some clones are missing; in checked studies, unresolved V genes explain under half, and the rest has no known cause. Within this sample are over 150,000 clones, with 65% to 80% of them counted one time only. The ten largest clones represent more than 9% of the sample. The sequenced material came from memory CD4+ T cells sorted from blood. This sample's cell subset or site label indicates: CD45RA-negative fraction. The receptors were gathered from a man between 25 and 39 years old in good health.

This chain links TRBV7-8 with TRBJ1-3; a possible D gene is TRBD1 (6 bases). The germline gives CDR1 SGHVS, CDR2 FQNEAQ. This CDR3 is built from 14 residues. The V and J ends lost 5 bases and 4 bases respectively, with 12 bases between them. In DNA, the CDR3 is TGTGCCAGCAGCCCCACCGGGACAGGAAACACCATATATTTT. Translating gives CASSPTGTGNTIYF. Variable domain in full (rest from reference TRBV7-8 and TRBJ1-3): GAGVSQSPRYKVAKRGQDVALRCDPISGHVSLFWYQQALGQGPEFLTYFQNEAQLDKSGLPSDRFFAERPEGSVSTLKIQRTQQEDSAVYLCASSPTGTGNTIYFGEGSWLTVV.

Only a few counts were recorded for this clone. For the CDR3, the DNA is TGTGCCAGCAGCTTCCCACCCGGGGCTACCTATGGCTACACCTTC. Translating it yields CASSFPPGATYGYTF. The rearrangement links TRBV7-8 to TRBJ1-2; perhaps TRBD1 as D (5 bases). Trimming shortened V by 3 bases and J by 4 bases, and 15 bases separated the two germline ends. Germline V gene lookup returns CDR1 SGHVS and CDR2 FQNEAQ. The CDR3 has 15 amino acids.

V usage is TRBV19 and J usage is TRBJ1-5; D possibly corresponds to TRBD1 (6 bases). The germline V and J ends were trimmed by 7 bases and 1 base, with 17 bases remaining between them. The length of the CDR3 is 16 residues. Germline V gene data show CDR1 as LNHDA and CDR2 as SQIVND (reference sequence). The CDR3 spells CASTRSQGFSNQPQHF. The DNA for the CDR3 is TGTGCCAGTACCAGGTCGCAGGGGTTCAGCAATCAGCCCCAGCATTTT.

The CDR3 spells CASSPPGGGFNEQFF. For the CDR3, the DNA is TGTGCCAGCAGCCCCCCCGGGGGCGGTTTTAATGAGCAGTTCTTC. The chain couples TRBV11-3 to TRBJ2-1, with D perhaps TRBD1 or TRBD2 (6 bases each). CDR1 and CDR2 (germline): SGHNT, YENEEA. This CDR3 comprises 15 residues. Trimming stripped 5 bases from V and 7 bases from J, with 18 bases between. Combining the CDR3 with reference TRBV11-3 and TRBJ2-1 gives the whole variable domain EAGVVQSPRYKIIEKKQPVAFWCNPISGHNTLYWYLQNLGQGPELLIRYENEEAVDDSQLPKDRFSAERLKGVDSTLKIQPAELGDSAVYLCASSPPGGGFNEQFFGPGTRLTVL.

V usage is TRBV6-1 and J usage is TRBJ1-5; D possibly corresponds to TRBD1 (5 bases). The CDR3 totals 14 residues. CDR1 is MNHNS and CDR2 is SASEGT in the germline V gene. V was trimmed by 7 bases and J by 7 bases, leaving 17 bases between them. CDR3 protein: CASNGGGGRQPQHF. The CDR3 DNA reads TGTGCCAGCAATGGGGGGGGAGGCCGACAGCCCCAGCATTTT.